The 21 T cell receptor beta chains in this list originate from one sample, sequenced in a study of control samples from healthy donors and cancer patients. Sequencing used immunoSEQ multiplex PCR; TCRdb keeps in-frame clones, though not all of them. This sample has 150,000 to 200,000 clones, with 91% found just once. Sequencing was performed on blood. The receptors were gathered from a woman aged 25-40 years in good health.

V gene TRBV6-5 combines with J gene TRBJ2-7; D unresolved. Trimming cost V 3 bases and J 1 base, with 7 bases left between them. Germline V CDR1 and CDR2: MNHEY, SVGAGI. This CDR3 spans 13 amino acids. CDR3 sequence reads: CASSYSQSYEQYF. CDR3 DNA sequence: TGTGCCAGCAGTTATTCCCAATCCTACGAGCAGTACTTC.

The rearrangement uses TRBV13 and TRBJ1-4, with D maybe TRBD1 (6 bases). Germline lookup yields CDR1 PRHDT and CDR2 FYEKMQ (reference sequence). This CDR3 region has 15 residues. The ends were cut back, 5 bases at V and 0 bases at J, with 10 bases in the middle. The CDR3 region is CASSERQATNEKLFF. DNA of the CDR3: TGTGCCAGCAGCGAGCGACAGGCAACTAATGAAAAACTGTTTTTT.

The chain couples TRBV19 to TRBJ1-3; D might be TRBD1 (5 bases). CDR1 is LNHDA, CDR2 SQIVND, per germline (reference sequence). Trimming cost V 4 bases and J 2 bases, with 6 bases left between them. This CDR3 comprises 13 residues. The CDR3 region is CASSTGTGNTIYF. CDR3 sequence (DNA): TGTGCCAGTAGTACAGGGACTGGAAACACCATATATTTT.

V usage is TRBV28 and J usage is TRBJ2-1; perhaps TRBD1 as D (5 bases). The V end lost 9 bases, the J end lost 12 bases, and 18 bases lay between the germline ends. Germline V gene data show CDR1 as MDHEN and CDR2 as SYDVKM. The CDR3 runs to 12 residues. The CDR3 sequence: CASIAGQGRQFF. The CDR3, as DNA: TGTGCCAGTATAGCTGGGCAGGGAAGGCAGTTCTTC. Using reference TRBV28 and TRBJ2-1 for the parts outside the CDR3, the full variable domain is DVKVTQSSRYLVKRTGEKVFLECVQDMDHENMFWYRQDPGLGLRLIYFSYDVKMKEKGDIPEGYSVSREKKERFSLILESASTNQTSMYLCASIAGQGRQFFGPGTRLTVL.

The table lists this clone with a count of one. This chain links TRBV6-5 with TRBJ1-1; D gene uncertain. Germline V lookup: CDR1 MNHEY, CDR2 SVGAGI. The CDR3 consists of 13 residues. V gave up 4 bases and J gave up 0 bases, with 6 bases separating them. CDR3 coding DNA: TGTGCCAGCAGTTTGGCCATGAACACTGAAGCTTTCTTT. Protein product: CASSLAMNTEAFF.

The chain combines TRBV28 with TRBJ2-5; D could derive from TRBD1 or TRBD2 (5 bases each). Germline lookup yields CDR1 MDHEN and CDR2 SYDVKM. The CDR3 sequence is 12 residues long. Deletions cut 3 bases from V and 7 bases from J, with 9 bases between. The CDR3 DNA follows: TGTGCCAGCAGTTTGGAAGGGACGACCCAGTACTTC. Protein sequence: CASSLEGTTQYF.

The chain recombines TRBV7-2 with TRBJ2-3; possibly TRBD2 for D (5 bases). Deletions cut 3 bases from V and 3 bases from J, with 10 bases between. This CDR3 contains 14 residues. Germline assignment: CDR1 SGHTA and CDR2 FQGNSA. CDR3 in DNA: TGTGCCAGCAGCTTGACTACCTCTACAGATACGCAGTATTTT. Its protein product is CASSLTTSTDTQYF.

This sequence joins TRBV6-5 and TRBJ1-1; D unresolved. Per the germline V gene, CDR1 is MNHEY and CDR2 is SVGAGI. V was trimmed by 6 bases and J by 6 bases, leaving 11 bases between them. The CDR3 totals 12 residues. The CDR3 DNA sequence: TGTGCCAGCAGGACCTATAACGCTGAAGCTTTCTTT. This translates into CASRTYNAEAFF.

This chain uses TRBV7-2 with TRBJ1-4; TRBD1 is a possible D gene (5 bases). The CDR3 is made up of 12 amino acids. Germline CDR1 SGHTA, CDR2 FQGNSA. V was shortened by 7 bases and J by 8 bases, with 11 bases between the two germline ends. Here the CDR3 reads CASKGSGEKLFF. The CDR3 DNA sequence: TGTGCCAGCAAGGGGTCGGGAGAAAAACTGTTTTTT.

The J gene is TRBJ2-2, the V gene TRBV19; 8 bases align to TRBD2. This CDR3 spans 16 amino acids. The trim removed 3 bases at V and 3 bases at J, leaving 6 bases unmatched. Germline lookup yields CDR1 LNHDA and CDR2 SQIVND (reference sequence). The CDR3 nucleotides read TGTGCCAGTAGTATGGGGGGTAGCGGGGACACCGGGGAGCTGTTTTTT. Its translation is CASSMGGSGDTGELFF.

This chain connects TRBV3-1 (or the pseudogene TRBV3-2) to TRBJ1-1, with TRBD1 matching 7 bases. The germline gives CDR1 LGHDT, CDR2 YNNKEL (reference sequence). Trimming removed 6 bases from V and 1 base from J; junction bases left unmatched: 5. CDR3 length: 14 amino acids. CDR3 loop: CASSPRTGNTEAFF. Written as DNA, the CDR3 is TGTGCCAGCAGTCCCCGGACAGGGAACACTGAAGCTTTCTTT.

Here the CDR3 reads CASSQGGLAGTTYEQYF. The CDR3 bases are TGTGCCAGCAGCCAAGGTGGACTAGCGGGGACCACCTACGAGCAGTACTTC. The V and J genes are TRBV4-2 and TRBJ2-7; 12 nucleotides agree with TRBD2. Germline trimming cut 1 base from V and 2 bases from J; bases unmatched to any gene: 6. Germline V lookup: CDR1 LGHNA, CDR2 YNFKEQ. This CDR3 region has 17 residues.

V is TRBV14 and J is TRBJ2-1; TRBD2 matches 12 bases. V lost 8 bases, J lost 7 bases, and 9 bases stayed unmatched. This CDR3 spans 15 amino acids. Germline V CDR1 and CDR2: SGHDN, FVKESK. As DNA, the CDR3 is TGTGCCAGCCGGGGGACTAGCGGGTTGGGAAATGAGCAGTTCTTC. Translated: CASRGTSGLGNEQFF.

This chain uses TRBV19 with TRBJ2-5; 7 nucleotides agree with TRBD2. CDR1 is LNHDA, CDR2 SQIVND, per germline (reference sequence). The CDR3 loop spans 14 amino acids. Trimming at V came to 2 bases and at J to 4 bases, leaving 4 bases not matched to a gene. The CDR3 protein is CASSIWGGTETQYF. DNA of the CDR3: TGTGCCAGTAGTATATGGGGGGGGACAGAGACCCAGTACTTC.

CDR3 in amino acids: CASSRDRIEQFF. The CDR3 DNA is TGTGCCAGCAGCCGGGACAGGATCGAGCAGTTCTTC. This chain joins TRBV3-1 (or the pseudogene TRBV3-2) and TRBJ2-1; 8 nucleotides align to TRBD1. Per germline, CDR1 LGHDT and CDR2 YNNKEL (reference sequence). The CDR3 sequence is 12 residues long. The V segment lost 4 bases and the J segment 10 bases; nucleotides outside the gene matches: 3.

This clone was counted a single time. The V gene is TRBV24-1, the J gene TRBJ1-2, with 11 bases fitting TRBD1. Per the germline V gene, CDR1 is KGHDR and CDR2 is SFDVKD. The CDR3 contains 13 residues. With 4 bases clipped from V and 7 bases from J, the junction kept 1 base outside the gene matches. The CDR3 coding sequence is TGTGCCACCAGTGAAGGGACAGGGGGTGGCTACACCTTC. This sequence encodes CATSEGTGGGYTF.

The chain uses TRBV4-1 and TRBJ2-5; 12 bases are a match to TRBD2. Trimming cost V 0 bases and J 4 bases; bases outside gene matches: 3. Germline V gives CDR1 MGHRA, CDR2 YSYEKL. This CDR3 spans 16 amino acids. Here the CDR3 reads CASSQDPSGGAETQYF. The DNA of the CDR3 is TGCGCCAGCAGCCAAGATCCTAGCGGGGGGGCAGAGACCCAGTACTTC.

The rearrangement joins TRBV6-2 or TRBV6-3 to TRBJ2-1, with 7 bases identical to TRBD2. Germline CDR1 and CDR2: MNHEY and SVGEGT. CDR3 length: 13 amino acids. Unmatched junction bases numbered 8, after V lost 6 bases and J lost 9 bases. This chain's CDR3 is CASSPRLAGEQFF. In DNA, the CDR3 is TGTGCCAGCAGCCCCAGACTAGCCGGTGAGCAGTTCTTC.

This clone has just one count. The chain recombines TRBV24-1 with TRBJ2-7, with TRBD2 identical over 10 bases. J gave up 2 bases and V 5 bases, and 5 bases lay outside the gene matches. In germline, CDR1 is KGHDR, CDR2 SFDVKD. The CDR3 is 15 amino acids. The CDR3 loop reads CATSAQAGGPYEQYF. CDR3 nucleotide sequence: TGTGCCACCAGTGCCCAAGCGGGAGGGCCCTACGAGCAGTACTTC.

This chain joins TRBV11-1 and TRBJ2-5, with 9 bases fitting TRBD1. The junction had 2 bases not matched to a gene; V was cut back by 2 bases and J by 1 base. Germline V gene lookup returns CDR1 SGHAT and CDR2 FQDESV (reference sequence). The CDR3 totals 15 residues. In DNA form, the CDR3 reads TGTGCCAGCAGCTTATCACAGGGGGCCCAAGAGACCCAGTACTTC. This translates into CASSLSQGAQETQYF.

About this clone: The identical CDR3 is also encoded by other nucleotide sequences in the sample. V usage is TRBV7-9 and J usage is TRBJ1-2, with a weak D call TRBD1 (5 bases). V lost 1 base and J 4 bases, leaving 7 bases between the germline ends. This CDR3 comprises 13 residues. Germline assignment: CDR1 SEHNR and CDR2 FQNEAQ (reference sequence). The CDR3 region has the DNA TGTGCCAGCAGCTTAGGCGGGGGCTATGGCTACACCTTC. It yields the protein CASSLGGGYGYTF.